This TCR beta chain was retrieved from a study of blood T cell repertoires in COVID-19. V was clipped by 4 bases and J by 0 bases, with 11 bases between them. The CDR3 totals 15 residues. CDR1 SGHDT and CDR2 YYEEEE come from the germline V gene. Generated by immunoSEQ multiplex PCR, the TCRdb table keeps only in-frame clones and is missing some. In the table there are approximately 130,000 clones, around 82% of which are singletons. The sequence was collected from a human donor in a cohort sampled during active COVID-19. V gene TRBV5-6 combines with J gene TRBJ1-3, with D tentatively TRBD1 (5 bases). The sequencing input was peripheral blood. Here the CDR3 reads CASSPVDSSGNTIYF. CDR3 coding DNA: TGTGCCAGCAGCCCCGTTGACAGCTCTGGAAACACCATATATTTT. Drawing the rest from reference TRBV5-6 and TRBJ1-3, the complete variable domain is DAGVTQSPTHLIKTRGQQVTLRCSPKSGHDTVSWYQQALGQGPQFIFQYYEEEERQRGNFPDRFSGHQFPNYSSELNVNALLLGDSALYLCASSPVDSSGNTIYFGEGSWLTVV.